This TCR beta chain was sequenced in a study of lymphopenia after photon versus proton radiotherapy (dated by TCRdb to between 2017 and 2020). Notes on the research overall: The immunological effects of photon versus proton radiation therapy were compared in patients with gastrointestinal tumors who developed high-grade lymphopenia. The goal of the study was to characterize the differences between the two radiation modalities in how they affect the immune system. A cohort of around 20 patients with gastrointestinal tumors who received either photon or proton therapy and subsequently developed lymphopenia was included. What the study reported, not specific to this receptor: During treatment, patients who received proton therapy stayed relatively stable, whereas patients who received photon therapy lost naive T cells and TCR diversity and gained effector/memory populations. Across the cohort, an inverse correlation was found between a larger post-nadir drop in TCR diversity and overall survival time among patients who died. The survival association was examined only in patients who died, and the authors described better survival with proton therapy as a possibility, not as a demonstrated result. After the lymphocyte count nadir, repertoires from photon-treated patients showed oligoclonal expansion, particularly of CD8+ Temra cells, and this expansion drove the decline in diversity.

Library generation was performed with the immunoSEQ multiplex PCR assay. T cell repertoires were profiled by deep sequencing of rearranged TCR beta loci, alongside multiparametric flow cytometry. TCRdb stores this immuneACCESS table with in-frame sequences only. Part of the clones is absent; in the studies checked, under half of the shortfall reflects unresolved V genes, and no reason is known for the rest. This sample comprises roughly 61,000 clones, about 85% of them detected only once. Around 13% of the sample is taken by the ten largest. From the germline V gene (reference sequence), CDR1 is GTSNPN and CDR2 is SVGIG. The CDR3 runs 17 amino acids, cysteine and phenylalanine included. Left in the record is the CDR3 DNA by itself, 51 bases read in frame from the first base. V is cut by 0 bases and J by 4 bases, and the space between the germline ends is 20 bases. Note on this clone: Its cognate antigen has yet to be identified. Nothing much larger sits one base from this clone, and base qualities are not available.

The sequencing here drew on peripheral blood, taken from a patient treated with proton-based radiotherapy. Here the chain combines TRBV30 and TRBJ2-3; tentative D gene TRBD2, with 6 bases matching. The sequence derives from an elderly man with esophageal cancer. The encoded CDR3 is CAWSVLRGIVSADTQYF. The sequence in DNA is TGTGCCTGGAGTGTTTTACGGGGGATCGTTTCCGCAGATACGCAGTATTTT.